This T cell receptor (beta chain) originates from a study of CD8 T cells in Susac syndrome. Germline values: CDR1 MGHRA, CDR2 YSYEKL. The CDR3 length is 16 residues. V was clipped by 0 bases and J by 2 bases, with 11 bases between them. RNA was extracted with the RNeasy kit, and a quantity of roughly 0.45 to 1 ug was reverse transcribed using random hexamers. A multiplex approach, immunoSEQ multiplex PCR, amplified TCR beta CDR3 across 54 Vbeta and 13 Jbeta. TCRdb itself ran the immunoSEQ multiplex PCR reads through MiXCR, one entry per CDR3 protein. The sample includes fewer than 200,000 distinct CDR3 sequences, under 95% seen only once; the top ten take roughly 0.096%.

Sequencing was done on a sample of CD4+ T cells from PBMCs. J is TRBJ1-3 and V is TRBV4-1; D is unclear. The sequence derives from a human donor in good health. CDR3 protein: CASSQDPAGAGNTIYF. The CDR3 bases are TGCGCCAGCAGCCAAGATCCGGCCGGTGCTGGAAACACCATATATTTT.